One and the same sample provided the 22 T cell receptor beta chains below, sequenced in a study of human T cells and chemical hapten exposure. Time point meaning: pre-sensitization, week 0. Specified treatment: therapeutic diphenylcyclopropenone sensitization with weekly scalp DPC. TCRdb passed the RACE reads through MiXCR, listing each CDR3 protein once. The sample holds a few hundred thousand distinct CDR3 sequences, 5.5% seen once. The sequences come from whole blood, collected in connection with sensitization to the hapten diphenylcyclopropenone (DPC). The receptor source for this set is a woman under 30 with alopecia areata. Some clones in this sample may be carry-over from other donors' samples.

This clonotype was counted at least ten times. V is TRBV11-2 and J is TRBJ1-1, with 8 bases that match TRBD1. Germline loops: CDR1 SGHAT, CDR2 FQNNGV. V gave up 3 bases and J gave up 7 bases; unmatched junction bases: 10. The CDR3 is 15 amino acids. The CDR3 region is CASSFRTGSIDEAFF. CDR3 sequence (DNA): TGTGCCAGCAGCTTCCGGACAGGGAGTATTGATGAAGCTTTCTTT.

This clonotype was detected many times. V usage is TRBV5-1 and J usage is TRBJ1-6; D not resolved. V lost 5 bases and J 5 bases, leaving 11 bases between the germline ends. Germline V CDR1 and CDR2: SGHRS, YFSETQ. CDR3 length: 14 amino acids. The DNA of the CDR3 is TGCGCCAGCAGTGACGGACGGAATAATTCACCCCTCCACTTT. This codes for CASSDGRNNSPLHF.

This clonotype was seen ten or more times. V is TRBV7-9 and J is TRBJ2-7, with D perhaps matching TRBD1 (6 bases). The CDR3 covers 14 residues. The germline CDR1 and CDR2 sequences are SEHNR and FQNEAQ (reference sequence). Trimming pared 1 base from V and 3 bases from J, leaving 10 bases between. This CDR3 is CASSLDRAGYEQYF. CDR3 bases: TGTGCCAGCAGCTTAGACAGGGCAGGCTACGAGCAGTACTTC.

This clonotype was picked up many times. The rearrangement links TRBV5-1 to TRBJ2-3; no definite D call. V dropped 4 bases and J dropped 2 bases, with 11 bases sitting between them. The germline CDR1 and CDR2 sequences are SGHRS and YFSETQ. The CDR3 totals 14 residues. CDR3 coding DNA: TGCGCCAGCAGCGTCAGAGCATACACAGATACGCAGTATTTT. Protein: CASSVRAYTDTQYF.

The gene calls are TRBV7-2 and TRBJ1-6; a weak D match, TRBD1 (5 bases). The germline V and J ends were trimmed by 1 base and 8 bases, with 12 bases remaining between them. Germline-derived CDR1 and CDR2 are SGHTA and FQGNSA. The CDR3 consists of 15 residues. The CDR3 region is CASSLGQGSYSPLHF. CDR3 DNA: TGTGCCAGCAGCTTAGGCCAGGGTAGTTATTCACCCCTCCACTTT.

In its sample, this clonotype was seen many times. This sequence joins TRBV6-2 or TRBV6-3 and TRBJ1-6; D might be TRBD1 (5 bases). Germline assignment: CDR1 MNHEY and CDR2 SVGEGT. The CDR3 consists of 15 residues. V was shortened by 7 bases and J by 7 bases, with 17 bases between the two germline ends. CDR3: CASTDRPTRNSPLHF. DNA of the CDR3: TGTGCCAGCACCGACAGACCGACCCGAAATTCACCCCTCCACTTT.

The chain combines TRBV19 with TRBJ2-5; unclear D gene. Trimming pared 6 bases from V and 4 bases from J, leaving 15 bases between. Germline V CDR1 and CDR2: LNHDA, SQIVND (reference sequence). The CDR3 is made up of 14 amino acids. The CDR3 coding sequence is TGTGCCAGTAGCCCACGTACGGTAGGAGAGACCCAGTACTTC. Translating gives CASSPRTVGETQYF.

This clonotype has a count of ten or more. The rearrangement links TRBV5-1 to TRBJ2-5; D possibly corresponds to TRBD2 (5 bases). The CDR3 has 13 residues. V lost 2 bases and J lost 4, with 9 bases in between. Germline values: CDR1 SGHRS, CDR2 YFSETQ. CDR3 nucleotide sequence: TGCGCCAGCAGCTTACTAGGAGGAGAGACCCAGTACTTC. Protein sequence: CASSLLGGETQYF.

In its sample, this clonotype was seen many times. An end of the junction does not agree with germline; a read error may underlie this. This chain joins TRBV5-1 and TRBJ2-5; D call uncertain. From germline, CDR1 is SGHRS and CDR2 YFSETQ. The CDR3 sequence is 13 residues long. CDR3 sequence (DNA): TGTGCCAGCAGCCCCGGATCCCAAGAGACCCAGTACTTC. Protein sequence: CASSPGSQETQYF. Supplemented by reference TRBV5-1 and TRBJ2-5, the full variable domain reads KAGVTQTPRYLIKTRGQQVTLSCSPISGHRSVSWYQQTPGQGLQFLFEYFSETQRNKGNFPGRFSGRQFSNSRSEMNVSTLELGDSALYLCASSPGSQETQYFGPGTRLLVL.

The rearrangement links TRBV12-3 or TRBV12-4 to TRBJ2-3; 11 bases fit TRBD2. The CDR3 runs to 15 residues. J gave up 3 bases and V 8 bases, and 7 bases lay outside the gene matches. The CDR3 spells CASESGTSGTDTQYF. As DNA, the CDR3 is TGTGCCAGCGAGTCAGGGACTAGCGGAACAGATACGCAGTATTTT.

V gene TRBV18 combines with J gene TRBJ1-1; TRBD1 aligns across 7 bases. The CDR3 consists of 15 residues. Germline trimming cut 2 bases from V and 4 bases from J; bases unmatched to any gene: 7. Looked up from germline, CDR1 is KGHSH and CDR2 is LQKENI. The CDR3 DNA reads TGTGCCAGCTCACCAAACGGTGCAGGGGGCACTGAAGCTTTCTTT. As protein: CASSPNGAGGTEAFF.

This clonotype was recorded a few times. The chain combines TRBV10-3 with TRBJ1-2; D perhaps matches TRBD1 (5 bases). CDR1 ENHRY and CDR2 SYGVKD come from the germline V gene. The CDR3 is made up of 14 amino acids. Trimming stripped 2 bases from V and 4 bases from J, with 11 bases between. CDR3 sequence reads: CAISEQQEIYGYTF. In DNA, the CDR3 is TGTGCCATCAGTGAGCAACAGGAGATCTATGGCTACACCTTC.

This clonotype was seen more than once but under ten times. The genes are TRBV12-3 or TRBV12-4 and TRBJ2-5, with D perhaps matching TRBD2 (5 bases). Between the trimmed V and J ends, which lost 3 bases and 4 bases, there was a span of 12 bases. The CDR3 is made up of 14 amino acids. CDR3 sequence (DNA): TGTGCCAGCAGTTTTCAGACGGCGGGAGAGACCCAGTACTTC. Its protein is CASSFQTAGETQYF.

The sample holds a few counts of this clonotype. The chain links TRBV3-1 to TRBJ2-1; D is unclear. CDR3 length: 12 residues. V lost 3 bases and J 7 bases, leaving 7 bases between the germline ends. Germline-derived CDR1 and CDR2 are LGHDT and YNNKEL (reference sequence). The CDR3 spells CASSHPGNEQFF. The CDR3 nucleotides are TGTGCCAGCAGCCACCCTGGGAATGAGCAGTTCTTC.

This clonotype occurred many times. The CDR3 loop reads CASSFPGETQYF. The CDR3, as DNA: TGTGCCAGCAGTTTCCCGGGGGAGACCCAGTACTTC. The chain is built from TRBV12-3 or TRBV12-4 and TRBJ2-5; D is possibly TRBD2 (5 bases). The CDR3 loop spans 12 amino acids. Trimming pared 3 bases from V and 5 bases from J, leaving 7 bases between.

The CDR3 spells CASRTSYGTQYF. In nucleotides, the CDR3 is TGTGCCAGTCGGACTAGCTACGGGACCCAGTACTTC. The chain couples TRBV6-5 to TRBJ2-5; 8 bases map to TRBD2. Per germline, CDR1 MNHEY and CDR2 SVGAGI. V lost 9 bases, J lost 7 bases, and 7 bases stayed unmatched. This CDR3 has 12 amino acids.

The V call is TRBV24-1, the J call TRBJ1-2; a possible D gene is TRBD1 (5 bases). V gave up 3 bases and J gave up 7 bases, with 14 bases separating them. From germline, CDR1 is KGHDR and CDR2 SFDVKD. The CDR3 extends over 14 amino acids. This CDR3 reads CATSDRFDSSGYTF. The CDR3 nucleotides are TGTGCCACCAGTGATCGCTTTGACAGTAGTGGCTACACCTTC.

This clonotype was counted only a few times. V and J are TRBV18 and TRBJ1-1, with D hard to call. This CDR3 is 12 amino acids long. Trimming took off 4 bases at V and 5 bases at J, with 8 bases between the two ends. Germline CDR1 KGHSH, CDR2 LQKENI. In DNA form, the CDR3 reads TGTGCCAGCTCACGGGATAGAACTGAAGCTTTCTTT. Encoded protein: CASSRDRTEAFF. Looking up the rest from reference TRBV18 and TRBJ1-1 gives the full variable domain: NAGVMQNPRHLVRRRGQEARLRCSPMKGHSHVYWYRQLPEEGLKFMVYLQKENIIDESGMPKERFSAEFPKEGPSILRIQQVVRGDSAAYFCASSRDRTEAFFGQGTRLTVV.

This clonotype has more than one count but fewer than ten. This rearrangement joins TRBV20-1 to TRBJ1-2; 10 nucleotides line up with TRBD1. CDR3 size: 14 residues. V was pared by 6 bases and J by 2 bases, with 6 bases of the junction left unmatched. Germline lookup yields CDR1 DFQATT and CDR2 SNEGSKA (reference sequence). CDR3 sequence reads: CSARPGQGNYGYTF. The DNA of the CDR3 is TGCAGTGCCCGTCCGGGACAGGGGAACTATGGCTACACCTTC.

V and J are TRBV7-2 and TRBJ1-1; D is possibly TRBD1 (6 bases). The CDR3 has 13 residues. V shed 1 base and J shed 7 bases, with 10 bases lying between them. The V gene's germline CDR1 is SGHTA and CDR2 FQGNSA. The CDR3 here is CASSLGRGDEAFF. The DNA for the CDR3 is TGTGCCAGCAGCTTAGGCAGGGGTGATGAAGCTTTCTTT.

Ten or more counts support this clonotype. The chain couples TRBV12-3 or TRBV12-4 to TRBJ1-1, with D possibly matching TRBD1 (6 bases). The CDR3 consists of 15 residues. Trimming stripped 11 bases from V and 4 bases from J, with 23 bases between. The CDR3 spells CAAGRGGAGGTEAFF. The CDR3 DNA sequence: TGTGCCGCCGGAAGGGGGGGGGCAGGAGGCACTGAAGCTTTCTTT.

V gene TRBV10-3 combines with J gene TRBJ1-2; 7 bases map to TRBD1. The CDR3 runs to 14 residues. Germline trimming cut 6 bases from V and 4 bases from J; bases unmatched to any gene: 8. The germline CDR1 and CDR2 sequences are ENHRY and SYGVKD. Here the CDR3 DNA reads TGTGCCATCAGCAGGGGGGCAGCGGTCTATGGCTACACCTTC. Its translation is CAISRGAAVYGYTF.